Listed here are 21 T cell receptor beta chains from one sample, sequenced in a study of CXCR3-negative and CXCR3-positive naive CD8 T cells. The authors made the TRB cDNA libraries by 5' RACE using UMI labels. After re-calling the 5' RACE reads, TCRdb lists one entry per CDR3 protein, DNA absent. The listing records about 84,000 distinct CDR3 sequences. Antigens of these TCRs are unknown. Findings and limits, study-wide: When CXCR3-positive naive cells were set against CXCR3-negative naive cells, the former had more hydrophobic TRB CDR3s.

Sequenced sample: naive CXCR3+ CD8+ T cells from blood. Subset meaning: CD45RO-CCR7+CD27+CD95- naive CD8+ T cells expressing CXCR3 (TNR3+). The receptor source for this set is a human donor in good health. Some clones in this sample may be carry-over from other donors' samples.

The CDR3 region is CASELVAGGNSDEQYF. The J gene is TRBJ2-7, the V gene TRBV6-5; TCRdb outputs TRBD2, but without DNA this stays unchecked. The CDR3 spans 16 residues. The germline V gene encodes CDR1 MNHEY and CDR2 SVGAGI.

This chain's CDR3 is CASSSDLTDTQYF. The V and J genes are TRBV27 and TRBJ2-3; TCRdb lists TRBD2, though no DNA is available to test this call. The CDR3 runs to 13 residues. CDR1 and CDR2 from the germline V gene are MNHEY and SMNVEV (reference sequence).

The chain employs TRBV5-1 and TRBJ1-1; TCRdb calls TRBD1, which cannot be checked without DNA. CDR3 length: 15 amino acids. Germline V lookup: CDR1 SGHRS, CDR2 YFSETQ. The CDR3 is CASSPGHPRNTEAFF.

The rearrangement links TRBV14 to TRBJ2-1. The CDR3 loop spans 12 amino acids. Germline CDR1 and CDR2: SGHDN and FVKESK. CDR3 residues: CASSQLRYEQFF.

The rearrangement uses TRBV12-3 or TRBV12-4 and TRBJ2-2. The CDR3 has 13 residues. CDR3 residues: CASTTGNTGELFF.

The chain couples TRBV7-6 to TRBJ1-2; TCRdb reports TRBD1, a call that lacks DNA to check it against. CDR1 is SGHVS and CDR2 is FNYEAQ in the germline V gene. This CDR3 spans 16 amino acids. The CDR3 is CASSLAGQGATDGYTF. Together with reference TRBV7-6 and TRBJ1-2, the CDR3 gives the full variable domain: GAGVSQSPRYKVTKRGQDVALRCDPISGHVSLYWYRQALGQGPEFLTYFNYEAQQDKSGLPNDRFSAERPEGSISTLTIQRTEQRDSAMYRCASSLAGQGATDGYTFGSGTRLTVV.

The gene calls are TRBV3-1 and TRBJ2-3; TCRdb's D call of TRBD1 is untestable without DNA. CDR3 size: 14 residues. Germline V gene lookup returns CDR1 LGHDT and CDR2 YNNKEL (reference sequence). The CDR3 reads CASSQRDGKFKQYF.

V gene TRBV24-1 combines with J gene TRBJ1-5. Germline V gene data show CDR1 as KGHDR and CDR2 as SFDVKD. This CDR3 region has 14 residues. This CDR3 reads CATSERGVIKPQHF.

The rearrangement joins TRBV28 to TRBJ1-1. The CDR3 runs 15 residues. Germline lookup yields CDR1 MDHEN and CDR2 SYDVKM. This chain's CDR3 is CASSFQQLPNTEAFF.

V and J are TRBV5-1 and TRBJ1-1. CDR1 is SGHRS and CDR2 is YFSETQ in the germline V gene. This CDR3 region has 15 residues. CDR3 loop: CASSLTGTANTEAFF.

The genes are TRBV9 and TRBJ2-1; TCRdb picks TRBD1, but there is no DNA to check that call. This CDR3 contains 17 residues. Germline V gives CDR1 SGDLS, CDR2 YYNGEE. CDR3 in amino acids: CASSPETVSSVYNEQFF. The entire variable domain, with the rest obtained from reference TRBV9 and TRBJ2-1, is as follows: DSGVTQTPKHLITATGQRVTLRCSPRSGDLSVYWYQQSLDQGLQFLIQYYNGEERAKGNILERFSAQQFPDLHSELNLSSLELGDSALYFCASSPETVSSVYNEQFFGPGTRLTVL.

V gene TRBV27 combines with J gene TRBJ2-7; TCRdb picks TRBD1, but there is no DNA to check that call. CDR1 and CDR2 from the germline V gene are MNHEY and SMNVEV (reference sequence). This CDR3 region has 17 residues. The CDR3 loop is CASRTPPGGAVIYEQYF.

The chain couples TRBV20-1 to TRBJ1-1; TCRdb gives TRBD1 as the D gene, but with no DNA this cannot be confirmed. The CDR3 contains 12 residues. CDR1 is DFQATT, CDR2 SNEGSKA, per germline (reference sequence). CDR3 region: CSALTGETEAFF.

The rearrangement uses TRBV4-3 and TRBJ2-2; TCRdb indicates TRBD2, and absent DNA this call remains unverified. The V gene's germline CDR1 is LGHNA and CDR2 YSLEER. The CDR3 is 17 amino acids. CDR3 sequence: CASSQDFLAGETGELFF.

The J gene is TRBJ1-6, the V gene TRBV28. CDR1 is MDHEN and CDR2 is SYDVKM in the germline V gene. The CDR3 is made up of 15 amino acids. The CDR3 loop is CASTLDRLRGSLLHF. Supplemented by reference TRBV28 and TRBJ1-6, the full variable domain reads DVKVTQSSRYLVKRTGEKVFLECVQDMDHENMFWYRQDPGLGLRLIYFSYDVKMKEKGDIPEGYSVSREKKERFSLILESASTNQTSMYLCASTLDRLRGSLLHFGNGTRLTVT.

The chain has TRBV2 and TRBJ1-6. In germline, CDR1 is SNHLY, CDR2 FYNNEI. There are 14 residues in the CDR3. This CDR3 is CASSEMGLGSPLHF.

This chain connects TRBV28 to TRBJ2-7; there is no DNA to check the TCRdb D call of TRBD1. The CDR3 totals 12 residues. Germline V gives CDR1 MDHEN, CDR2 SYDVKM. The CDR3 spells CASYRTGYEQYF.

The V and J genes are TRBV7-8 and TRBJ2-7; the D call of TRBD1 rests on TCRdb alone, since no DNA is present to check it. CDR3 size: 14 residues. The germline V gene encodes CDR1 SGHVS and CDR2 FQNEAQ. The CDR3 region is CASSPGTGTNEQYF.

The V call is TRBV7-9, the J call TRBJ2-3; TCRdb calls TRBD1, which cannot be checked without DNA. The germline gives CDR1 SEHNR, CDR2 FQNEAQ (reference sequence). CDR3 length: 17 amino acids. CDR3 loop: CASSLPPPDRAADTQYF.

CDR3: CASSVTSIDTQYF. The rearrangement uses TRBV6-4 and TRBJ2-3. The germline CDR1 and CDR2 sequences are MRHNA and SNTAGT. The CDR3 is 13 amino acids.

The chain joins TRBV7-3 to TRBJ1-1; lacking DNA, the TRBD1 call made by TCRdb goes unchecked. Germline V lookup: CDR1 SGHTA, CDR2 FQGTGA. The length of the CDR3 is 14 residues. The CDR3 spells CASSPTGSVAEAFF.